This T cell receptor (beta chain) is from a study of graft-versus-host responses after intestinal transplantation. Background on the study: Every one of the recipients received anti-thymocyte globulin induction and afterwards took tacrolimus and steroids for around 3 years.

Of note for this clone: Antigen: not known. Additional DNA sequences in this sample encode the identical CDR3.

Sequencing was performed with immunoSEQ multiplex PCR; in TCRdb, only in-frame clones are kept and a portion is missing. Of over 80,000 clones detected, 91% appear once; the ten largest clones hold over 0.15%. The sequencing used unstimulated CD4+ T cells sorted from spleen or lymph node cells, collected before transplant. This TCR came from a human donor who was the organ donor for an intestinal transplant.

The CDR3 region is CASSEWGTGRSGNTIYF. CDR3 sequence (DNA): TGTGCCAGCAGTGAGTGGGGGACAGGGCGATCCGGAAACACCATATATTTT. The V gene is TRBV2, the J gene TRBJ1-3; 9 bases match TRBD1. The germline V gene has CDR1 SNHLY and CDR2 FYNNEI. Trimming removed 3 bases from V and 4 bases from J; junction bases left unmatched: 10. This CDR3 region has 17 residues.